Below, one T cell receptor (beta chain) is given with its context. Antigen unknown. The sample is drawn from a study of vaccination and CD4 T cells after COVID-19. Sample time point: late sampling 161 to 241 days after vaccination in a few convalescent patients. Specified treatment: approximately 10-day PBMC culture with coronavirus spike peptide pools or control peptides (ViraFEST assay). The germline CDR1 and CDR2 sequences are SGHTA and FQGNSA. CDR3 length: 14 residues. V was shortened by 2 bases and J by 1 base, with 8 bases between the two germline ends. CD4+ T cells that had been cultured provided DNA sequenced with the Oncomine TCR Beta short-read assay. TCRdb independently ran MiXCR on the PCR reads; one entry per CDR3 protein. This table has tens of thousands of distinct CDR3 sequences, 46% appearing once.

The chain joins TRBV7-2 to TRBJ1-1; D call uncertain. The sample here was CD4+ T cells from blood, cultured in vitro, taken about 7 months after SARS-CoV-2 vaccination. The TCR sequence derives from a human donor who had recovered from COVID-19. The CDR3 DNA sequence: TGTGCCAGCAGCTTATTTTTGACGAACACTGAAGCTTTCTTT. Translating it yields CASSLFLTNTEAFF.